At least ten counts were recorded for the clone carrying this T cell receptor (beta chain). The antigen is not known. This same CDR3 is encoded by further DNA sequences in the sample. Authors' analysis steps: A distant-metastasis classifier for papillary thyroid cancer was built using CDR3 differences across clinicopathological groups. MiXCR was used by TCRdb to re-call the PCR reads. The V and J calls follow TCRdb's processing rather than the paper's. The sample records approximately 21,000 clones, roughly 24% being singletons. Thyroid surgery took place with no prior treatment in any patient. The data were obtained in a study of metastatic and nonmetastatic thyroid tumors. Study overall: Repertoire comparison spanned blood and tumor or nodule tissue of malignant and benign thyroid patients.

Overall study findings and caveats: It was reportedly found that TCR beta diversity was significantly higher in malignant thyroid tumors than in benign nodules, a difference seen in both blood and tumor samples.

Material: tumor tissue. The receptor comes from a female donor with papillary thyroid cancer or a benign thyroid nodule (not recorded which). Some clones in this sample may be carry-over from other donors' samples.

The CDR3 DNA follows: TGTGCCGTCGGTGGGGGAGGCACTGAAGCTTTCTTT. Translating it yields CAVGGGGTEAFF. The J gene is TRBJ1-1, the V gene TRBV10-3; D possibly corresponds to TRBD1 (5 bases). Germline V lookup: CDR1 ENHRY, CDR2 SYGVKD. CDR3 length equals 12 residues. The V and J ends lost 11 bases and 4 bases respectively, with 14 bases between them.